The table lists the clone carrying this T cell receptor (beta chain) with a count of one. Per the original data handling: For nucleated cells, counts were estimated from reference gene primer amplification. Assay: immunoSEQ multiplex PCR; the TCRdb copy retains only in-frame clones and omits some. Clonal size and the V and J genes are those of that table, whereas D and trimming came from the DNA. The table has roughly 150,000 clones, 80% seen once. The entry originates in a study of blood T cell repertoires in COVID-19. In the study overall: The origin of the acute and convalescent COVID-19 samples was the United States, Italy and Spain. Nucleic acid was either cDNA or gDNA, and it came from T cells, B-cell-depleted T cells, or PBMCs.

After removal of 3 bases from V and 7 bases from J, the junction contained 4 bases not matched to a gene. Germline V gene lookup returns CDR1 MGHDK and CDR2 SYGVNS. The CDR3 has 15 amino acids. The sequence derives from a woman in her forties or fifties with acute or convalescent COVID-19. The specimen was peripheral blood. The chain links TRBV25-1 to TRBJ1-6; 9 bases are a match to TRBD1. CDR3 coding DNA: TGTGCCAGCAGTGATATACAGGGGGCGAATTCACCCCTCCACTTT. Translated, it gives CASSDIQGANSPLHF.